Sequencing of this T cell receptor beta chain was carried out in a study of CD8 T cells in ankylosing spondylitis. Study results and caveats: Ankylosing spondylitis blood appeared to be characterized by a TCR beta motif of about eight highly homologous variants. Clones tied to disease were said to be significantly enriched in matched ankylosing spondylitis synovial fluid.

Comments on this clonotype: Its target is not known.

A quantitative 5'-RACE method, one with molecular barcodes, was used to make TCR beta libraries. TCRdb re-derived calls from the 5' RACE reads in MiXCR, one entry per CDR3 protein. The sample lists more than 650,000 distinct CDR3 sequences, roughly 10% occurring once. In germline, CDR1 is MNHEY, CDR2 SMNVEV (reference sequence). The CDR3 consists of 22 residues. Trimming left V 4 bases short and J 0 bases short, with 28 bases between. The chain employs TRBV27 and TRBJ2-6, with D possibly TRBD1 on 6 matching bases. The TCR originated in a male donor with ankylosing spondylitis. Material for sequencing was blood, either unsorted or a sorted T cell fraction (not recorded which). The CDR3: CASSSTVHRAGLSSSGANVLTF. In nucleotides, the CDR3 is TGTGCCAGCAGTTCAACCGTTCACAGGGCGGGTCTATCAAGCTCTGGGGCCAACGTCCTGACTTTC.